This T cell receptor (beta chain) stems from a study of blood T cell repertoires in COVID-19. On the study more broadly: The United States, Italy and Spain supplied acute and convalescent COVID-19 samples. PBMCs, B-cell-depleted T cells, or T cells were the source of the cDNA or gDNA that made up the material.

Per the study methods: Amplification of reference gene primers was used by the study to estimate nucleated cell counts. Sequencing used immunoSEQ multiplex PCR; TCRdb keeps in-frame clones, though not all of them. The DNA gave D and trimming, while V, J and clone size come from that table. The table lists roughly 230,000 clones, around 88% of them singletons. V trimming: 4 bases; J trimming: 8 bases; junction bases outside the gene matches: 5. The CDR3 runs to 13 residues. Germline V gene lookup returns CDR1 LNHNV and CDR2 YYDKDF (reference sequence). The sequenced sample was peripheral blood. The chain links TRBV15 to TRBJ1-2; 9 bases are shared with TRBD1. This sequence originates from a man between 40 and 49 years old with active or convalescent COVID-19. The CDR3 bases are TGTGCCACCAGCATTCGGACAGGGGTAGGCTACACCTTC. This gives the protein CATSIRTGVGYTF.